One TCR beta chain is described in this entry. Its target is unknown. This sample is drawn from a study of blood T cells in healthy people across ages. General observations from the study: A roughly linear fall in TCR beta diversity per million T cells was seen with increasing age.

Between the trimmed V and J ends, which lost 0 bases and 5 bases, there was a span of 11 bases. The CDR3 covers 15 residues. CDR1 LGHNA and CDR2 YNFKEQ come from the germline V gene. The individuals who served as donors were healthy Caucasians living in Russia, aged roughly 6 to 100. PCR was performed a second time for roughly 7 to 12 cycles using a sample-barcoded 5' primer and a J-beta primer mix. Each cDNA molecule received a tag from a template-switch adaptor that had 12 random nucleotides. TCRdb re-analysed the 5' RACE reads in MiXCR, keeping a single row per CDR3 protein. Here the sample spans more than 1,400,000 distinct CDR3 sequences, approximately 40% being singletons.

The specimen sequenced was blood. This sequence joins TRBV4-2 and TRBJ1-5; D gene unclear. The receptor's source is a woman in her late teens or twenties in good health. CDR3 nucleotides: TGTGCCAGCAGCCAAGATACGGGGTCCGATCAGCCCCAGCATTTT. Protein: CASSQDTGSDQPQHF.